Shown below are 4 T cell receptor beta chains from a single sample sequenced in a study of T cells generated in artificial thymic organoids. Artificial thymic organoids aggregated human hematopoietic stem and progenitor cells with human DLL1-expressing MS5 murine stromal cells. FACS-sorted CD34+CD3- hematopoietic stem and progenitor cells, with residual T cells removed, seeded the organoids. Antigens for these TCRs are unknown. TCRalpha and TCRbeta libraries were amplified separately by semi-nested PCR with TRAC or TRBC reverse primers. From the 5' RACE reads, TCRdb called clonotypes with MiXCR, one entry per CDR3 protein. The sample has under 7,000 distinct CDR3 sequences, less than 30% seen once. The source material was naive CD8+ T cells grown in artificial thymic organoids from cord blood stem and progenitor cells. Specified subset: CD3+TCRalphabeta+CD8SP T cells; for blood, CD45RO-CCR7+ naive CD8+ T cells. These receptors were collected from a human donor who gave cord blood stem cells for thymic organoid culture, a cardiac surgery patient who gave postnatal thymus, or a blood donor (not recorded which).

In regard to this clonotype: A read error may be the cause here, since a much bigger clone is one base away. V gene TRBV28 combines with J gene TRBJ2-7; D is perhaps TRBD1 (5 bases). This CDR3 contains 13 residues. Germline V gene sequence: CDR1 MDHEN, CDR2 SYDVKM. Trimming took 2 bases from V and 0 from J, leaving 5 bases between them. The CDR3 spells CASSLDSSYEQYF. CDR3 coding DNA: TGTGCCAGCAGTTTAGACAGCTCCTACGAGCAGTACTTC.

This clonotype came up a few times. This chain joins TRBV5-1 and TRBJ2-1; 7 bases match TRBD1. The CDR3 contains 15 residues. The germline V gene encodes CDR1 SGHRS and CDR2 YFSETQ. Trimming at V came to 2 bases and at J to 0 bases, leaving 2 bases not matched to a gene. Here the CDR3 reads CASSFRDSSYNEQFF. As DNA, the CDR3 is TGCGCCAGCAGCTTCCGGGACAGCTCCTACAATGAGCAGTTCTTC.

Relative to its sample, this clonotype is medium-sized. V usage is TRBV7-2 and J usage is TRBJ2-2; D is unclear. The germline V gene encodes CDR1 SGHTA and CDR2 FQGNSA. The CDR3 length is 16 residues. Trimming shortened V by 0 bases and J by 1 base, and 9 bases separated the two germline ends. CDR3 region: CASSLAAILNTGELFF. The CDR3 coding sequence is TGTGCCAGCAGCTTAGCGGCCATTCTGAACACCGGGGAGCTGTTTTTT.

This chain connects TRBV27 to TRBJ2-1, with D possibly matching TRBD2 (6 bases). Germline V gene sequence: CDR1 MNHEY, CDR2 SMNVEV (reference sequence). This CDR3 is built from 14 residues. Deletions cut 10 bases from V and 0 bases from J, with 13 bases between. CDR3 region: CATGAGGSYNEQFF. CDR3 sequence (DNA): TGTGCCACCGGAGCGGGTGGCTCCTACAATGAGCAGTTCTTC.